The 7 T cell receptor beta chains below come from one sample, sequenced in a study of blood T cell repertoires in COVID-19. Sequencing was performed with immunoSEQ multiplex PCR; in TCRdb, only in-frame clones are kept and a portion is missing. The sample yields roughly 480,000 clones, 89% seen once. The sequenced material came from peripheral blood. The origin of the receptors is a young man with COVID-19, enrolled during active disease.

About this clone: Germline and junction disagree at one end, which may indicate a read error. The CDR3 DNA reads TGTGCTAGCAGCTTAGTAGGTGGGACACGGGAGACCCAGTACTTC. As protein: CASSLVGGTRETQYF. V and J are TRBV7-7 and TRBJ2-5; tentatively, D is TRBD1 (6 bases). There are 15 residues in the CDR3. CDR1 SSHAT and CDR2 FNYEAQ come from the germline V gene (reference sequence).

The rearrangement links TRBV12-3 or TRBV12-4 to TRBJ1-2; the match to TRBD1 covers 8 bases. Losses at the gene ends were 7 bases for V and 4 bases for J; bases not matched to a gene: 2. The CDR3 consists of 12 residues. CDR3 nucleotide sequence: TGTGCCAGCAACCAGGGGGCCTATGGCTACACCTTC. It is translated as CASNQGAYGYTF.

The chain uses TRBV6-1 and TRBJ1-3, with D possibly being TRBD1 (6 bases). CDR1 MNHNS and CDR2 SASEGT come from the germline V gene. The V and J ends lost 2 bases and 0 bases respectively, with 20 bases between them. The length of the CDR3 is 19 residues. CDR3 sequence: CASSERPQGTLYSGNTIYF. The CDR3, as DNA: TGTGCCAGCAGTGAACGACCACAGGGCACTCTCTACTCTGGAAACACCATATATTTT.

The V gene is TRBV11-2, the J gene TRBJ2-1; D perhaps matches TRBD1 (5 bases). Per the germline V gene, CDR1 is SGHAT and CDR2 is FQNNGV. This CDR3 spans 15 amino acids. Trimming removed 2 bases from V and 2 bases from J, with 10 bases in between. Written as DNA, the CDR3 is TGTGCCAGCAGCTTAAGGCAGGGCCCCTACAATGAGCAGTTCTTC. It specifies CASSLRQGPYNEQFF.

The genes are TRBV6-5 and TRBJ2-7; 10 bases line up with TRBD2. Unmatched junction bases numbered 11, after V lost 2 bases and J lost 7 bases. The CDR3 contains 16 residues. The germline CDR1 and CDR2 sequences are MNHEY and SVGAGI. The CDR3 loop is CASSYRSTSGFGEQYF. CDR3 coding DNA: TGTGCCAGCAGTTACCGTTCGACTAGCGGGTTTGGGGAGCAGTACTTC.

This chain joins TRBV6-4 and TRBJ2-1; 7 bases match TRBD2. J lost 4 bases, V lost 6 bases, and 9 bases had no gene match. Germline CDR1 is MRHNA and CDR2 is SNTAGT. This CDR3 comprises 15 residues. The CDR3 sequence: CASSLTSDLYNEQFF. The CDR3 DNA sequence: TGTGCCAGCAGCTTAACTAGCGACTTATACAATGAGCAGTTCTTC.

This sequence joins TRBV6-4 and TRBJ2-2; no clear D gene. In germline, CDR1 is MRHNA, CDR2 SNTAGT. CDR3 length: 14 residues. V gave up 4 bases and J gave up 0 bases, with 6 bases separating them. The CDR3 protein is CASSAGANTGELFF. The CDR3 region has the DNA TGTGCCAGCAGTGCTGGAGCGAACACCGGGGAGCTGTTTTTT.